This is a list of T cell receptor beta chains from one sample in a study of blood T cell repertoires in COVID-19. The data were produced by immunoSEQ multiplex PCR, yet TCRdb's version contains in-frame clones alone and is incomplete. The data hold more than 65,000 clones, with around 88% observed a single time. Sequencing was done on a sample of peripheral blood. These receptors originate from a man aged 55 to 70 with acute or convalescent COVID-19. Each CDR3 is given with its conserved first and last residue. The order of the fields is CDR3 protein, V gene, clone size, CDR3 length. A clone size is listed for some rows: how often the clone was seen (once, few, many), or a class if it is expanded.

cdr3_aa: CASNLGPGPEKLFF
v_call: TRBV2
clone_size: -
cdr3_length: 14

cdr3_aa: CASSPAGNTEAFF
v_call: TRBV18
clone_size: -
cdr3_length: 13

cdr3_aa: CASSLTTGFTYNEQFF
v_call: TRBV7-9
clone_size: -
cdr3_length: 16

cdr3_aa: CAWSLGAAGGQQFF
v_call: TRBV30
clone_size: many
cdr3_length: 14

cdr3_aa: CASTQTWGQGNTIYF
v_call: TRBV19
clone_size: -
cdr3_length: 15

cdr3_aa: CASREDIRGGETQYF
v_call: TRBV4-2
clone_size: -
cdr3_length: 15

cdr3_aa: CASSLVYNTYEQYF
v_call: TRBV7-2
clone_size: -
cdr3_length: 14

cdr3_aa: CASSRQGPQYEQYF
v_call: TRBV7-2
clone_size: -
cdr3_length: 14

cdr3_aa: CAWSVLGLAGVEQFF
v_call: TRBV30
clone_size: -
cdr3_length: 15

cdr3_aa: CASSPWSDSPLHF
v_call: TRBV19
clone_size: -
cdr3_length: 13

cdr3_aa: CASSYSQGIKEQFF
v_call: TRBV6-2/TRBV6-3
clone_size: few
cdr3_length: 14

cdr3_aa: CASSHRPGQGTQYF
v_call: TRBV4-3
clone_size: -
cdr3_length: 14

cdr3_aa: CASSIGDQPQHF
v_call: TRBV19
clone_size: -
cdr3_length: 12

cdr3_aa: CASSLTGSNSPLHF
v_call: TRBV5-6
clone_size: -
cdr3_length: 14

cdr3_aa: CASSLRLAGGTYNEQFF
v_call: TRBV7-2
clone_size: -
cdr3_length: 17

cdr3_aa: CASSSGQGDRGYGYTF
v_call: TRBV7-2
clone_size: -
cdr3_length: 16

cdr3_aa: CAEQKDREFGYTF
v_call: TRBV7-2
clone_size: -
cdr3_length: 13

cdr3_aa: CAWRGAGIETQYF
v_call: TRBV30
clone_size: few
cdr3_length: 13

cdr3_aa: CASSQSLVEETQYF
v_call: TRBV3-1/TRBV3-2
clone_size: -
cdr3_length: 14

cdr3_aa: CASSQDPGMETEAFF
v_call: TRBV4-3
clone_size: -
cdr3_length: 15

cdr3_aa: CASSQTSLILKGGGYTF
v_call: TRBV4-3
clone_size: -
cdr3_length: 17

cdr3_aa: CASSLPLSAGIEVAFF
v_call: TRBV7-8
clone_size: once
cdr3_length: 16

cdr3_aa: CASSPRSSYNEQFF
v_call: TRBV18
clone_size: -
cdr3_length: 14

cdr3_aa: CSVEGTGRSGANVLTF
v_call: TRBV29-1
clone_size: -
cdr3_length: 16

cdr3_aa: CASSQVIGVSTDTQYF
v_call: TRBV4-3
clone_size: -
cdr3_length: 16

cdr3_aa: CATSRDAGRLTDTQYF
v_call: TRBV15
clone_size: once
cdr3_length: 16

cdr3_aa: CASTARVTPQGWNEQFF
v_call: TRBV7-9
clone_size: -
cdr3_length: 17

cdr3_aa: CASSRGSDNQPQHF
v_call: TRBV18
clone_size: -
cdr3_length: 14

cdr3_aa: CASSIGTGDSPLHF
v_call: TRBV5-6
clone_size: -
cdr3_length: 14

cdr3_aa: CASSVEGAIYGYTF
v_call: TRBV9
clone_size: once
cdr3_length: 14

cdr3_aa: CASSIDRDKVWGYTF
v_call: TRBV19
clone_size: -
cdr3_length: 15

cdr3_aa: CASSVAGTGPPKGAQYF
v_call: TRBV9
clone_size: -
cdr3_length: 17

cdr3_aa: CAWRWDTQGNQPQHF
v_call: TRBV30
clone_size: once
cdr3_length: 15

cdr3_aa: CASSLSPRLAGVSEQFF
v_call: TRBV27
clone_size: once
cdr3_length: 17

cdr3_aa: CASTTGLAEDTQYF
v_call: TRBV19
clone_size: -
cdr3_length: 14

cdr3_aa: CASSMRGGNQPQHF
v_call: TRBV19
clone_size: -
cdr3_length: 14

cdr3_aa: CASSFDDKAGSPLHF
v_call: TRBV5-6
clone_size: few
cdr3_length: 15

cdr3_aa: CASSPRGGGTLNEQFF
v_call: TRBV13
clone_size: -
cdr3_length: 16

cdr3_aa: CASSVGGASYNEQFF
v_call: TRBV9
clone_size: -
cdr3_length: 15

cdr3_aa: CSAQGFRANVLTF
v_call: TRBV29-1
clone_size: once
cdr3_length: 13

cdr3_aa: CASSPGSYTEAFF
v_call: TRBV19
clone_size: -
cdr3_length: 13

cdr3_aa: CASSLNPPGGELFF
v_call: TRBV5-6
clone_size: -
cdr3_length: 14

cdr3_aa: CASSRGSGNTIYF
v_call: TRBV19
clone_size: -
cdr3_length: 13

cdr3_aa: CASSQGGGAAYEQYF
v_call: TRBV7-2
clone_size: -
cdr3_length: 15

cdr3_aa: CASSALSGGPTDTQYF
v_call: TRBV6-1
clone_size: -
cdr3_length: 16

cdr3_aa: CASSLGPGGSTSPLHF
v_call: TRBV5-1
clone_size: -
cdr3_length: 16

cdr3_aa: CASSHGDTGELFF
v_call: TRBV12-3/TRBV12-4
clone_size: -
cdr3_length: 13

cdr3_aa: CAISAGTGWETQYF
v_call: TRBV10-3
clone_size: once
cdr3_length: 14

cdr3_aa: CASSSGGGLAKNIQYF
v_call: TRBV6-2/TRBV6-3
clone_size: -
cdr3_length: 16

cdr3_aa: CASSDAGRLNPPRSYNEQFF
v_call: TRBV21-1
clone_size: once
cdr3_length: 20

cdr3_aa: CASSKGPDRGAPGSGANVLTF
v_call: TRBV21-1
clone_size: -
cdr3_length: 21

cdr3_aa: CASSLGLAGYEQYF
v_call: TRBV11-2
clone_size: -
cdr3_length: 14

cdr3_aa: CASSVGQAPNYGYTF
v_call: TRBV9
clone_size: -
cdr3_length: 15

cdr3_aa: CASSYSYGSYEQYF
v_call: TRBV6-2/TRBV6-3
clone_size: -
cdr3_length: 14